What follows are 7 T cell receptor beta chains derived from one specimen sequenced in a study of blood T cell repertoires in COVID-19. Some clones are missing from TCRdb's copy, which holds only in-frame ones; the method was immunoSEQ multiplex PCR. The data contain about 98,000 clones, around 81% of them singletons. The source material was peripheral blood. The receptors come from a man aged 55 to 69 with acute or convalescent COVID-19.

This clone was counted only a few times. The chain couples TRBV5-6 to TRBJ2-7, with a possible D match to TRBD2 (6 bases). The germline V gene has CDR1 SGHDT and CDR2 YYEEEE. This CDR3 is built from 13 residues. DNA of the CDR3: TGTGCCAGCAGCTTAACTAGCTCCCACGAGCAGTACGTC. Translating gives CASSLTSSHEQYV.

The chain links TRBV7-3 to TRBJ1-6, with D perhaps matching TRBD1 (6 bases). CDR1 is SGHTA and CDR2 is FQGTGA in the germline V gene. V was trimmed by 1 base and J by 8 bases, leaving 6 bases between them. This CDR3 region has 13 residues. The CDR3 reads CASSLRTDSPLHF. The DNA for the CDR3 is TGTGCCAGCAGCTTAAGGACAGATTCACCCCTCCACTTT.

This chain links TRBV30 with TRBJ2-7; 9 bases line up with TRBD1. With 4 bases clipped from V and 7 bases from J, the junction kept 17 bases outside the gene matches. Germline assignment: CDR1 GTSNPN and CDR2 SVGIG (reference sequence). The CDR3 loop spans 16 amino acids. The CDR3 nucleotides are TGTGCCTGGACCAACCACTTTAACAGGGGGCAGGGGGAGCAGTACTTC. As protein: CAWTNHFNRGQGEQYF.

V gene TRBV9 combines with J gene TRBJ1-5; possibly TRBD1 for D (5 bases). Germline CDR1 reads SGDLS; CDR2 reads YYNGEE. V was trimmed by 1 base and J by 5 bases, leaving 13 bases between them. The CDR3 contains 15 residues. CDR3 loop: CASSVLPSGDQPQHF. In DNA form, the CDR3 reads TGTGCCAGCAGCGTACTCCCCTCGGGGGATCAGCCCCAGCATTTT.

The rearrangement joins TRBV2 to TRBJ2-7, with 7 positions matching TRBD1. Unmatched junction bases numbered 3, after V lost 3 bases and J lost 4 bases. The germline CDR1 and CDR2 sequences are SNHLY and FYNNEI. The CDR3 consists of 13 residues. DNA for the CDR3: TGTGCCAGCAGTGAGGACAGGCCTTACGAGCAGTACTTC. Amino acid sequence: CASSEDRPYEQYF.

The chain joins TRBV18 to TRBJ2-3; D gene ambiguous. Deletions cut 2 bases from V and 3 bases from J, with 9 bases between. CDR1 and CDR2 (germline): KGHSH, LQKENI. The CDR3 is 14 residues long. CDR3 sequence reads: CASSPNSKTDTQYF. In DNA form, the CDR3 reads TGTGCCAGCTCACCAAACTCCAAGACAGATACGCAGTATTTT.

The V gene is TRBV18, the J gene TRBJ1-2; TRBD1 aligns across 9 bases. The CDR3 runs to 15 residues. Germline trimming cut 0 bases from V and 5 bases from J; bases unmatched to any gene: 4. The germline gives CDR1 KGHSH, CDR2 LQKENI. The CDR3 here is CASSPPQGAGYGYTF. The CDR3 DNA follows: TGTGCCAGCTCACCACCACAGGGGGCAGGGTATGGCTACACCTTC.